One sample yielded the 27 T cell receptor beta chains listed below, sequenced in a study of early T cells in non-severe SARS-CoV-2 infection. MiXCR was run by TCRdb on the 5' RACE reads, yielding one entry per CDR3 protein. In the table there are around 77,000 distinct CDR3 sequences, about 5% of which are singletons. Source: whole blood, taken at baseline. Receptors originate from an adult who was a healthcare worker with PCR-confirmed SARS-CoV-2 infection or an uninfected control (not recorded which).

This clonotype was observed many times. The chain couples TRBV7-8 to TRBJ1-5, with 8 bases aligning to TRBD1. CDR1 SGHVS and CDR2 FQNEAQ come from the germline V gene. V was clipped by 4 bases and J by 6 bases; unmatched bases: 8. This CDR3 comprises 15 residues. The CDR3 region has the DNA TGTGCCAGCAGCTCCCCTACAGGGGGAAGTCAGCCCCAGCATTTT. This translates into CASSSPTGGSQPQHF. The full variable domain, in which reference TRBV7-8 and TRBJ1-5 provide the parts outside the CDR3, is GAGVSQSPRYKVAKRGQDVALRCDPISGHVSLFWYQQALGQGPEFLTYFQNEAQLDKSGLPSDRFFAERPEGSVSTLKIQRTQQEDSAVYLCASSSPTGGSQPQHFGDGTRLSIL.

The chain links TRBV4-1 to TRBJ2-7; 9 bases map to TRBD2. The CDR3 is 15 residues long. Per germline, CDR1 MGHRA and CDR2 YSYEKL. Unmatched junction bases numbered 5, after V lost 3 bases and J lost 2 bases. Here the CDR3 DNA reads TGCGCCAGCAGCCATTCTCCTAGCGGGACCTACGAGCAGTACTTC. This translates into CASSHSPSGTYEQYF.

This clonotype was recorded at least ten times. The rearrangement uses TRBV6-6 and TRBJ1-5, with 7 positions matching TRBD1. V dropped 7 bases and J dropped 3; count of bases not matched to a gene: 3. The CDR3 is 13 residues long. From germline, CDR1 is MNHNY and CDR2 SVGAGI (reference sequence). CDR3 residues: CASTGQFNQPQHF. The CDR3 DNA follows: TGTGCCAGCACGGGACAGTTCAATCAGCCCCAGCATTTT.

The CDR3 bases are TGTGCTAGTGGCCGCCCGCCCGCCGCAGACGAGCAGTTCTTC. Translating gives CASGRPPAADEQFF. The chain has TRBV12-5 and TRBJ2-1, with no clear D. There are 14 residues in the CDR3. The V gene's germline CDR1 is LGHNT and CDR2 FRNRAP. V gave up 6 bases and J gave up 10 bases, with 19 bases separating them.

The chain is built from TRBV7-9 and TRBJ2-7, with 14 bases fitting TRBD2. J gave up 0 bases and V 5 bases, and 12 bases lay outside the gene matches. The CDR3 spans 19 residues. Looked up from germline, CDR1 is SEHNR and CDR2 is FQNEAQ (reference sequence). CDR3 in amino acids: CASSAVGTSGRGGSYEQYF. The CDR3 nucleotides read TGTGCCAGCAGCGCAGTGGGGACTAGCGGGAGAGGAGGCTCCTACGAGCAGTACTTC.

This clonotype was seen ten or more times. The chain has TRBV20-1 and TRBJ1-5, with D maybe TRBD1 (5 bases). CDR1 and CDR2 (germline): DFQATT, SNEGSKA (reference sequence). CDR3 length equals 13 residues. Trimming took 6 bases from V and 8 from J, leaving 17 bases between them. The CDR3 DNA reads TGCAGTGCCTCCAGCGGGGGGAGGGAGCCCCAGCATTTT. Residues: CSASSGGREPQHF.

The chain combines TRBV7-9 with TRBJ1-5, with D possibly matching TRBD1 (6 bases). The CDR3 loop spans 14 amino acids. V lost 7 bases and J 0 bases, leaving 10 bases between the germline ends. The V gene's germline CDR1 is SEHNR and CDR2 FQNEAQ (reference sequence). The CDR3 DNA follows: TGTGCCAGCACTTCAGGGGTTAGCAATCAGCCCCAGCATTTT. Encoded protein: CASTSGVSNQPQHF.

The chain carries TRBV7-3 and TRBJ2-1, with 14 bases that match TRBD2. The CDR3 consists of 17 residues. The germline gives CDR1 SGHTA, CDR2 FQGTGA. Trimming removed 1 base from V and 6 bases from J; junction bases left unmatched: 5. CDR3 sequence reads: CASSLMGLAGEGNEQFF. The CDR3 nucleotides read TGTGCCAGCAGCTTAATGGGACTAGCGGGAGAAGGCAATGAGCAGTTCTTC. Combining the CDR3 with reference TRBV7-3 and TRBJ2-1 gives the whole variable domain GAGVSQTPSNKVTEKGKYVELRCDPISGHTALYWYRQSLGQGPEFLIYFQGTGAADDSGLPNDRFFAVRPEGSVSTLKIQRTERGDSAVYLCASSLMGLAGEGNEQFFGPGTRLTVL.

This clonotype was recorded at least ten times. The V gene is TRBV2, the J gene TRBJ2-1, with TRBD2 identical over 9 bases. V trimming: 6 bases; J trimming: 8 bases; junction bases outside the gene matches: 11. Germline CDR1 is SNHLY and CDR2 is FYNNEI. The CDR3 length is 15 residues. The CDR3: CASRPGTSTSDEQFF. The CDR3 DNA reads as TGTGCCAGCAGACCCGGGACTAGCACTTCGGATGAGCAGTTCTTC.

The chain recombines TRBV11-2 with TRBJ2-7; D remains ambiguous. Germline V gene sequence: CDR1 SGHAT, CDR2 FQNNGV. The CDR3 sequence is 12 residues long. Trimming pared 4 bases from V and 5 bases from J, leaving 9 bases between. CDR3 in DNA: TGTGCCAGCAGCTCCCTGGGCAACGAGCAGTACTTC. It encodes CASSSLGNEQYF.

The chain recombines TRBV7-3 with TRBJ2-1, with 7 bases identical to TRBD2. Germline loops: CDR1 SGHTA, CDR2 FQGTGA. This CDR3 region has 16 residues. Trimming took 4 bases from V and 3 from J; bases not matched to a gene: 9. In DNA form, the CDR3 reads TGTGCCAGCAGCTCCGAAGCGGGGACGAACTACAATGAGCAGTTCTTC. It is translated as CASSSEAGTNYNEQFF.

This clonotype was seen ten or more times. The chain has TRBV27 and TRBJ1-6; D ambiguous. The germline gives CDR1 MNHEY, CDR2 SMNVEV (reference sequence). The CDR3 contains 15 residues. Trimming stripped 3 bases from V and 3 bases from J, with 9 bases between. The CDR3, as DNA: TGTGCCAGCAGTTTCGAGGGCGTCTATAATTCACCCCTCCACTTT. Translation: CASSFEGVYNSPLHF.

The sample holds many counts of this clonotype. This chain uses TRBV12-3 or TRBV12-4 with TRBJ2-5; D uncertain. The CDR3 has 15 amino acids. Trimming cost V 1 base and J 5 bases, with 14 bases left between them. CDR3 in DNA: TGTGCCAGCAGTTTAGAGGCTACAAGGTTCGAGACCCAGTACTTC. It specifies CASSLEATRFETQYF.

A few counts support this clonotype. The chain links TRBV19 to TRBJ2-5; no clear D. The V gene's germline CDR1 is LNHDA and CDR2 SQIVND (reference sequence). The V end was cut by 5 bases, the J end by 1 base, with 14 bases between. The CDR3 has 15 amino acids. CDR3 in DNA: TGTGCCAGTAGTCGCGGTGGACGGAGCCAAGAGACCCAGTACTTC. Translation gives CASSRGGRSQETQYF.

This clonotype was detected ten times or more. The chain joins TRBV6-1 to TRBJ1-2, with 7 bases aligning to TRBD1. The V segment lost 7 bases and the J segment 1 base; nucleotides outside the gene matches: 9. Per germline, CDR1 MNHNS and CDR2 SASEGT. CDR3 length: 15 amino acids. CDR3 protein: CASTRDSKVNYGYTF. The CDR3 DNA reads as TGTGCCAGCACCCGGGACAGCAAAGTTAACTATGGCTACACCTTC.

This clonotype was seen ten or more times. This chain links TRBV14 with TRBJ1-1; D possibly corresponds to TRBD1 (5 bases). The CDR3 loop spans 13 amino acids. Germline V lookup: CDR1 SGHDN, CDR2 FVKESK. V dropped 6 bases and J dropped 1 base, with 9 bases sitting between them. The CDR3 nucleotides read TGTGCCAGCAGTCGAGACAGGAACACTGAAGCTTTCTTT. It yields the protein CASSRDRNTEAFF.

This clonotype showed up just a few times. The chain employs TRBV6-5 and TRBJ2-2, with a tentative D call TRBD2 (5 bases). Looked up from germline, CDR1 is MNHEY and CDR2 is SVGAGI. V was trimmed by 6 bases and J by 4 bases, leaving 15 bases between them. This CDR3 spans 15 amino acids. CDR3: CASRPSSRGTGELFF. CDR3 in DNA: TGTGCCAGCAGGCCCAGTTCCCGGGGCACCGGGGAGCTGTTTTTT.

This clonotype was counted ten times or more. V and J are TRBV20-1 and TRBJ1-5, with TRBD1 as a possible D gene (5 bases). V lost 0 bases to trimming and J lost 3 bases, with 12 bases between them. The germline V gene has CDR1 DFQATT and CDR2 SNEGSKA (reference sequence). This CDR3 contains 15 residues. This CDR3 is CSAREKGHFNQPQHF. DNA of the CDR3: TGCAGTGCTAGAGAGAAGGGGCACTTCAATCAGCCCCAGCATTTT.

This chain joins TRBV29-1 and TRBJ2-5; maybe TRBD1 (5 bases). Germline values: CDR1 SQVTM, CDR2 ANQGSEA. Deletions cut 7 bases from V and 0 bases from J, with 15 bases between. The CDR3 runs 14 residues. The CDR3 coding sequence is TGCAGCGCAATCCTGACAGATCACCAAGAGACCCAGTACTTC. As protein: CSAILTDHQETQYF. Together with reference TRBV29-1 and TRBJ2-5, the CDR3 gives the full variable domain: SAVISQKPSRDICQRGTSLTIQCQVDSQVTMMFWYRQQPGQSLTLIATANQGSEATYESGFVIDKFPISRPNLTFSTLTVSNMSPEDSSIYLCSAILTDHQETQYFGPGTRLLVL.

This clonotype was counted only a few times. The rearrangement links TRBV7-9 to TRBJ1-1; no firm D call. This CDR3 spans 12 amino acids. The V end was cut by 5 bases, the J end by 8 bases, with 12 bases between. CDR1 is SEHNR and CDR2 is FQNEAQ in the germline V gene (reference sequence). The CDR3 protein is CASSHSPTEAFF. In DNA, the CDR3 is TGTGCCAGCAGCCACTCCCCGACGGAAGCTTTCTTT.

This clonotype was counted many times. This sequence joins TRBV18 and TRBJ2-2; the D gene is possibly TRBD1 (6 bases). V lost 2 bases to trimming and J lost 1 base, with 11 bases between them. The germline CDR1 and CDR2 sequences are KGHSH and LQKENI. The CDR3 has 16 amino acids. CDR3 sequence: CASSPWDTENTGELFF. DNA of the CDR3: TGTGCCAGCTCACCATGGGACACCGAGAACACCGGGGAGCTGTTTTTT.

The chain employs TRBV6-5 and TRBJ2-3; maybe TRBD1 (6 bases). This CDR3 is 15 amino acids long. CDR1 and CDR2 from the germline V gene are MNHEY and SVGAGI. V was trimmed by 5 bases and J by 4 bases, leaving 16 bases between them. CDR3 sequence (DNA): TGTGCCAGCAGTCCTACAGGGTCCATCGCAGATACGCAGTATTTT. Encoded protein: CASSPTGSIADTQYF.

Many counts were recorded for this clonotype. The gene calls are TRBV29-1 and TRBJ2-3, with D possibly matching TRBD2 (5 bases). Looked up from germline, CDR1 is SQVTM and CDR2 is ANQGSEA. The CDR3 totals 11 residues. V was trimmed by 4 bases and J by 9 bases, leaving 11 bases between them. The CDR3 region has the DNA TGCAGCGTTGGAGGGATGGGGACGCAGTATTTT. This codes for CSVGGMGTQYF.

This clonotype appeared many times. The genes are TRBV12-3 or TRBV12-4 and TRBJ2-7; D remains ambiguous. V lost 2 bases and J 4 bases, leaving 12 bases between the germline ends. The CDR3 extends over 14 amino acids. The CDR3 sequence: CASSLRLGSYEQYF. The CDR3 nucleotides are TGTGCCAGCAGTTTACGTTTGGGTAGTTACGAGCAGTACTTC.

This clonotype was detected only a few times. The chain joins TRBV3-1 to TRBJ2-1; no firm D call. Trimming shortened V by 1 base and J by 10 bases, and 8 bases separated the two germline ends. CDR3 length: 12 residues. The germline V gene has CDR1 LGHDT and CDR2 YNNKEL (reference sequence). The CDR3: CASSQVRGEQFF. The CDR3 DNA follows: TGTGCCAGCAGCCAAGTTCGTGGGGAGCAGTTCTTC.

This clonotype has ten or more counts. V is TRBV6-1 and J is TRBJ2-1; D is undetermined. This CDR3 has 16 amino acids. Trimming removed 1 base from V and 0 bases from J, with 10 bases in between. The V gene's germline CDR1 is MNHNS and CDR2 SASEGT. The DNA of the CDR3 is TGTGCCAGCAGTGAAGAGGCAGCTCTCTCCTACAATGAGCAGTTCTTC. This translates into CASSEEAALSYNEQFF.

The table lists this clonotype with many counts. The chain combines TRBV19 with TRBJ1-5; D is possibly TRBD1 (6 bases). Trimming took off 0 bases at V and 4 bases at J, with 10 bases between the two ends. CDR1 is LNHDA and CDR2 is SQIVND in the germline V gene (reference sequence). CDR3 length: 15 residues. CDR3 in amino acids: CASSIDGTLNQPQHF. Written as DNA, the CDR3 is TGTGCCAGTAGTATAGACGGGACACTAAATCAGCCCCAGCATTTT.